This T cell receptor beta chain was documented in a study of graft-versus-host responses after intestinal transplantation. Study in general: Multivisceral, liver-intestinal, or isolated intestinal transplants were received by the recipients.

The germline gives CDR1 SGHRS, CDR2 YFSETQ. Trimming removed 2 bases from V and 5 bases from J, with 3 bases in between. The CDR3 is 11 residues long. Only in-frame clones appear in the TCRdb table, and some are missing; sequencing was by immunoSEQ multiplex PCR. The data contain around 20,000 clones, around nine tenths of them singletons. The chain uses TRBV5-1 and TRBJ2-3, with D hard to call. The sequence derives from a human patient who received an intestinal transplant, so some T cells may come from the graft donor. Source: PBMCs, taken more than 350 days after transplant. The CDR3 DNA follows: TGCGCCAGCAGCTTCCTAGATACGCAGTATTTT. Its translation: CASSFLDTQYF. The variable domain in full, completed from reference TRBV5-1 and TRBJ2-3, reads KAGVTQTPRYLIKTRGQQVTLSCSPISGHRSVSWYQQTPGQGLQFLFEYFSETQRNKGNFPGRFSGRQFSNSRSEMNVSTLELGDSALYLCASSFLDTQYFGPGTRLTVL.